The clone carrying this T cell receptor beta chain was detected only a few times. Its matching antigen is unknown. For the second PCR, which ran for about 7 to 11 cycles, a sample-barcoded 5' primer and a J-beta primer mix were used. TCRdb analysed the 5' RACE reads with MiXCR anew, one entry per CDR3 protein. Among roughly 2 million distinct CDR3 sequences listed, about 50% were seen once. The trim removed 0 bases at V and 2 bases at J, leaving 2 bases unmatched. CDR3 length equals 16 residues. The germline gives CDR1 LNHNV, CDR2 YYDKDF (reference sequence). The sample belongs to a study of blood T cells in healthy people across ages. Study findings and constraints: Long-lived donors had more naive CD4+ cells and higher diversity than aged donors. Those diversity estimates obtained from one million T cells were thought to be underestimates. Strong correlation linked observed beta diversity and percent naive T cells.

The sample was blood. The rearrangement uses TRBV15 and TRBJ2-5; TRBD2 matches 11 bases. The clonotype originates from a woman aged 40-49 years in good health. CDR3 nucleotides: TGTGCCACCAGCAGAGATAGGACTAGCGGGCAAGAGACCCAGTACTTC. This sequence encodes CATSRDRTSGQETQYF.